This TCR beta chain is drawn from a study of shared clonotypes between healthy human individuals. Findings and caveats of the study: The sharing of 4% to 5.5% of naive CD4 clonotypes was seen across several donors. Rarefaction gave evidence that sorted-subset sequencing remained incomplete despite large depth.

The trim removed 2 bases at V and 4 bases at J, leaving 7 bases unmatched. The CDR3 consists of 16 residues. The germline gives CDR1 MNHEY, CDR2 SMNVEV (reference sequence). The naive CD8 population came from CD45RO-negative cells selected for CCR7, without terminally differentiated effector memory CD45RA+ cells. Repertoires were generated with immunoSEQ multiplex PCR, while TCRdb's copy carries only in-frame clones and drops some. This table holds about 2 million clones, over 85% found once. This clone was seen a single time. Its specificity is not known. Sequencing used naive CD8+ T cells sorted from blood. This TCR came from a man younger than 30 in good health. The rearrangement joins TRBV27 to TRBJ2-1, with 8 bases identical to TRBD2. CDR3 in amino acids: CASSLLLAGTYNEQFF. CDR3 DNA sequence: TGTGCCAGCAGTTTACTCCTAGCGGGTACTTACAATGAGCAGTTCTTC.